This T cell receptor (beta chain) was captured in a study of blood T cell repertoires in COVID-19. About the study: Samples of COVID-19 (acute and convalescent) were obtained from the United States, Italy and Spain. From T cells, B-cell-depleted T cells, or PBMCs came the material, which was cDNA or gDNA.

Clones were sequenced by immunoSEQ multiplex PCR, and TCRdb holds only the in-frame ones, with some missing. The repertoire holds about 150,000 clones, with approximately 85% as singletons. One Seattle source followed patients from active infection through their disease course. V dropped 11 bases and J dropped 8 bases, with 15 bases sitting between them. Germline V gene lookup returns CDR1 LGHDT and CDR2 YNNKEL (reference sequence). The CDR3 totals 11 residues. This clonotype originated in a man in his sixties with COVID-19, enrolled during active disease. V gene TRBV3-1 (or the pseudogene TRBV3-2) combines with J gene TRBJ1-2; D is possibly TRBD1 (5 bases). Material: peripheral blood. The CDR3 sequence: CAAQASGGYTF. DNA for the CDR3: TGTGCCGCACAGGCCTCCGGGGGCTACACCTTC.